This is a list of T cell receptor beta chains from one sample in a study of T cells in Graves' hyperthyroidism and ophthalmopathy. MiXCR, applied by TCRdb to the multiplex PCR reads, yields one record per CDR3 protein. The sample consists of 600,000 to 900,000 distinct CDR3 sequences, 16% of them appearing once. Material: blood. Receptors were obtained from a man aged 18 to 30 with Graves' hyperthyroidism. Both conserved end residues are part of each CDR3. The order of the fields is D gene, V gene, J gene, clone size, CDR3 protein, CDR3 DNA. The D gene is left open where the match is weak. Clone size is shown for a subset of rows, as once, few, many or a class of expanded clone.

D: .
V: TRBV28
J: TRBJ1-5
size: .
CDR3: CASSQGTQPQHF
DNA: TGTGCCAGCAGTCAGGGTACTCAGCCCCAGCATTTT

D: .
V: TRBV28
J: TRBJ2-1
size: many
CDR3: CASTQGGTSYNEQFF
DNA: TGTGCCAGCACCCAAGGAGGGACCTCCTACAATGAGCAGTTCTTC

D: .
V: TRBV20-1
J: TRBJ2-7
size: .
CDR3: CSARDSRAYYEQYF
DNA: TGCAGTGCTAGAGATTCTCGTGCATACTACGAGCAGTACTTC

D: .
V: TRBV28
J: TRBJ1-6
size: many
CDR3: CASRDLQGPYSPLHF
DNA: TGTGCCAGCAGGGACCTCCAAGGTCCTTATTCACCCCTCCACTTT

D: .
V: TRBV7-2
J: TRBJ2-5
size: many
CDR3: CASSSKTGETQYF
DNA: TGTGCCAGCAGCTCTAAAACCGGCGAGACCCAGTACTTC

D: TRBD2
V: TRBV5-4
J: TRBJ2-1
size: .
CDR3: CASSLADLSGSLSNEQFF
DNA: TGTGCCAGCAGCTTGGCCGATCTTAGCGGGAGTCTCTCCAATGAGCAGTTCTTC

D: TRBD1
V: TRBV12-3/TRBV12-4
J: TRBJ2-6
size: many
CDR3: CASSPGTGASGANVLTF
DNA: TGTGCCAGCAGTCCCGGGACAGGGGCATCTGGGGCCAACGTCCTGACTTTC

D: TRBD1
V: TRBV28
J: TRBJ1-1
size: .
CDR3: CASSLGQGRPNTEAFF
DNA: TGTGCCAGCAGTTTAGGACAGGGGAGGCCTAACACTGAAGCTTTCTTT

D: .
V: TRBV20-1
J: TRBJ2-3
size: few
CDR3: CSADQGGEGTDTQYF
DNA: TGCAGTGCTGATCAGGGGGGCGAGGGCACAGATACGCAGTATTTT

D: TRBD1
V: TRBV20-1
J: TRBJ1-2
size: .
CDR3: CSAREGGGEGGYTF
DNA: TGCAGTGCTAGAGAGGGAGGGGGCGAGGGTGGCTACACCTTC

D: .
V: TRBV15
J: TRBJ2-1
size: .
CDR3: CATSRDVEGAGEQFF
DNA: TGTGCCACCAGCAGAGATGTGGAGGGGGCGGGTGAGCAGTTCTTC

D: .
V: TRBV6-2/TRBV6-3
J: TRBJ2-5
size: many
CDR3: CASSPPLQPGETQYF
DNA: TGTGCCAGCAGTCCCCCCCTTCAGCCGGGGGAGACCCAGTACTTC

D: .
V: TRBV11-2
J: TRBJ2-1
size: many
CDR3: CASSLRLANYNEQFF
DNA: TGTGCCAGCAGCTTAAGGCTAGCGAACTACAATGAGCAGTTCTTC

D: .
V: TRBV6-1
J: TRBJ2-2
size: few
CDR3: CASSRIDYTGELFF
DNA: TGTGCCAGCAGTCGGATTGACTACACCGGGGAGCTGTTTTTT

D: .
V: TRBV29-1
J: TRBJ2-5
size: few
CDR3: CSVDGSRRETQYF
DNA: TGCAGCGTTGACGGCAGTAGGCGGGAGACCCAGTACTTC

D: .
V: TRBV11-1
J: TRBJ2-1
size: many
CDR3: CASSFHNEQFF
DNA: TGTGCCAGCAGCTTTCACAATGAGCAGTTCTTC

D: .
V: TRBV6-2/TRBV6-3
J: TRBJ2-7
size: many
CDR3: CASSYHRAHSYEQYF
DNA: TGTGCCAGCAGTTATCACAGGGCCCACTCCTACGAGCAGTACTTC

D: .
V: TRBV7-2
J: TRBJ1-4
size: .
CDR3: CASSVIGGSEGLFF
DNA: TGTGCCAGCAGCGTAATCGGGGGGAGTGAGGGACTGTTTTTT

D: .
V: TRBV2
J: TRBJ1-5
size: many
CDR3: CASLFTRGGQPQHF
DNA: TGTGCCAGCTTATTTACTCGGGGGGGTCAGCCCCAGCATTTT

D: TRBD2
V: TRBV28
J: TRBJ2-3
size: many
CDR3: CASSPWGGERTDTQYF
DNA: TGTGCCAGCAGTCCATGGGGGGGGGAACGGACAGATACGCAGTATTTT

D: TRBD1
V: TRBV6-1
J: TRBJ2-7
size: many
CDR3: CASSAGTGAYEQYF
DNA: TGTGCCAGCAGCGCCGGGACAGGGGCCTACGAGCAGTACTTC

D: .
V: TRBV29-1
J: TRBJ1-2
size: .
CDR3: CSVEGERDYGYTF
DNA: TGCAGCGTTGAAGGGGAAAGGGACTATGGCTACACCTTC

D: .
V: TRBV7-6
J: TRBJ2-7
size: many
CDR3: CASSLMETYEQYF
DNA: TGTGCCAGCAGCTTAATGGAGACCTACGAGCAGTACTTC

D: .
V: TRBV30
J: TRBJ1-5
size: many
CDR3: CAWSVRYSNQPQHF
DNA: TGTGCCTGGAGTGTAAGGTATAGCAATCAGCCCCAGCATTTT

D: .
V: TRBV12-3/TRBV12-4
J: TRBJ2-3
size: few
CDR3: CASSARTDTQYF
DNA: TGTGCCAGCAGCGCACGAACAGATACGCAGTATTTT

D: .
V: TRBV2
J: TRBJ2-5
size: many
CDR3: CASSEWWTQYF
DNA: TGTGCCAGCAGTGAATGGTGGACCCAGTACTTC

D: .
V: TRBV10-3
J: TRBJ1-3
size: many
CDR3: CAISGRDSGNTIYF
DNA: TGTGCCATCAGTGGGCGCGACTCTGGAAACACCATATATTTT

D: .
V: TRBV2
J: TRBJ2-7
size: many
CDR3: CASSDEGLSYEQYF
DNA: TGTGCCAGCAGTGACGAGGGCCTCTCCTACGAGCAGTACTTC

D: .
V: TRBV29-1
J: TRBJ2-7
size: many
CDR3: CSVEDRSATYEQYF
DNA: TGCAGCGTTGAAGATCGGTCGGCTACCTACGAGCAGTACTTC

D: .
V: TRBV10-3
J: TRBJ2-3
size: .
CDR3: CAISESGGADTQYF
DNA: TGTGCCATCAGTGAGTCCGGGGGCGCAGATACGCAGTATTTT

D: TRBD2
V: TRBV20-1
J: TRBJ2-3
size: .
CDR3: CSASGLAGTDTQYF
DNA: TGCAGTGCTAGTGGGCTAGCGGGCACAGATACGCAGTATTTT

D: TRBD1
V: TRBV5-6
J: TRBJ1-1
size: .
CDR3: CASSPGDSMNTEAFF
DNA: TGTGCCAGCAGCCCGGGGGACAGCATGAACACTGAAGCTTTCTTT

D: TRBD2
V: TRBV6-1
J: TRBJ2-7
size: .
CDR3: CASSRLAGGHEQYF
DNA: TGTGCCAGCAGTAGACTAGCGGGAGGACACGAGCAGTACTTC

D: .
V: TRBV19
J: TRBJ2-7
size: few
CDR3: CASSMGPWDGYSYEQYF
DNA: TGTGCCAGTAGTATGGGTCCTTGGGACGGGTACTCCTACGAGCAGTACTTC

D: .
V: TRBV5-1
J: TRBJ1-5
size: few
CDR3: CASSFRDTNQPQHF
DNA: TGCGCCAGCAGCTTCCGGGACACCAATCAGCCCCAGCATTTT

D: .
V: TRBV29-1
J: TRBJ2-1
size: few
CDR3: CSVELEGKGEQFF
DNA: TGCAGCGTGGAACTAGAGGGAAAAGGTGAGCAGTTCTTC

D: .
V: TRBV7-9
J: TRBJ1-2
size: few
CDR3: CASSADAAGYTF
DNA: TGTGCCAGCAGCGCAGACGCCGCAGGCTACACCTTC

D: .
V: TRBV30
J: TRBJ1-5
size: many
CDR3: CAWGADFNQPQHF
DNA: TGTGCCTGGGGGGCCGATTTCAATCAGCCCCAGCATTTT

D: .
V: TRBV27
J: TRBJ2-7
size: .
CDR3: CASSLRGPLDEQYF
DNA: TGTGCCAGCAGTTTACGGGGACCTTTGGACGAGCAGTACTTC

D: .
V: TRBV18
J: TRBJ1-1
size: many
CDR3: CASSPTWGVGTEAFF
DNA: TGTGCCAGCTCACCGACTTGGGGGGTGGGCACTGAAGCTTTCTTT

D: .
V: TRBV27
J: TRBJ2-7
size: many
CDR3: CASKPSGATAGTYEQYF
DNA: TGTGCCAGCAAACCCTCCGGGGCTACGGCGGGAACCTACGAGCAGTACTTC

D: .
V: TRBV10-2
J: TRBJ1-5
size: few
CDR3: CASSEMGRQPQHF
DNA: TGCGCCAGCAGTGAGATGGGCCGGCAGCCCCAGCATTTT

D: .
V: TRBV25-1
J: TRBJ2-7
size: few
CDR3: CASSSGLATKQYF
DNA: TGTGCCAGCTCCTCGGGACTGGCTACGAAACAGTACTTC

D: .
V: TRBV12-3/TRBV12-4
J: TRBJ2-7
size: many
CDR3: CASSLGQDREQYF
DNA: TGTGCCAGCAGTTTAGGACAGGATCGCGAGCAGTACTTC